The 16 T cell receptor beta chains listed next were all sequenced from one sample in a study of T cells in Graves' hyperthyroidism and ophthalmopathy. What was amplified from RNA transcripts were TCR beta CDR3 regions. In the first-round RT-PCR of the TCR CDR3, the HTBI primer set was used. MiXCR, run by TCRdb on the multiplex PCR reads, gives a single entry per CDR3 protein. The data show 640,000 or so distinct CDR3 sequences, more than 13% seen once. Sequenced input: blood. These receptors all come from a young woman with Graves' ophthalmopathy.

This clonotype was picked up many times. The V gene is TRBV7-8, the J gene TRBJ1-5, with 8 bases identical to TRBD1. V lost 5 bases, J lost 0 bases, and 9 bases stayed unmatched. Per the germline V gene, CDR1 is SGHVS and CDR2 is FQNEAQ. The CDR3 length is 17 residues. Here the CDR3 DNA reads TGTGCCAGCAGCCAGGGGGCGCGTTTTATTAGCAATCAGCCCCAGCATTTT. It specifies CASSQGARFISNQPQHF.

This clonotype showed up many times. This chain links TRBV28 with TRBJ2-5; 8 bases fit TRBD1. The CDR3 has 15 residues. V gave up 7 bases and J gave up 2 bases; unmatched junction bases: 9. The germline V gene encodes CDR1 MDHEN and CDR2 SYDVKM. CDR3 loop: CASIQDRVRQETQYF. The CDR3 DNA is TGTGCCAGCATCCAGGACAGGGTGAGGCAAGAGACCCAGTACTTC.

The rearrangement uses TRBV4-2 and TRBJ2-7; 12 positions match TRBD2. The germline gives CDR1 LGHNA, CDR2 YNFKEQ. This CDR3 spans 16 amino acids. V lost 0 bases to trimming and J lost 7 bases; unmatched junction nucleotides: 7. This chain's CDR3 is CASSQDRTSGTGEQYF. The CDR3 region has the DNA TGTGCCAGCAGCCAAGATAGGACTAGCGGGACGGGTGAGCAGTACTTC.

The sample holds a few counts of this clonotype. The chain recombines TRBV27 with TRBJ2-7; 8 positions match TRBD2. Looked up from germline, CDR1 is MNHEY and CDR2 is SMNVEV (reference sequence). Trimming at V came to 4 bases and at J to 3 bases, leaving 8 bases not matched to a gene. The CDR3 is made up of 15 amino acids. The CDR3 DNA follows: TGTGCCAGCAGTTCCATTAGCGGGACAAGCTACGAGCAGTACTTC. Translated: CASSSISGTSYEQYF.

Comments on this clonotype: As the CDR3 is not closed by the conserved phenylalanine or tryptophan, this likely results from a read error. This chain uses TRBV27 with TRBJ2-3, with D unclear. The germline V gene encodes CDR1 MNHEY and CDR2 SMNVEV (reference sequence). The CDR3 covers 13 residues. The ends were cut back, 5 bases at V and 2 bases at J, with 8 bases in the middle. CDR3 region: CASSLRHTDTQYS. For the CDR3, the DNA is TGTGCCAGCAGTCTACGTCACACAGATACGCAGTATTCT.

In this sample, this clonotype turned up many times. The CDR3 region has the DNA TGTGCCAGCAGCCCTTTAATAGGGGCAGATACGCAGTATTTT. It codes for CASSPLIGADTQYF. V usage is TRBV11-3 and J usage is TRBJ2-3; D might be TRBD1 (5 bases). Trimming removed 5 bases at V and 4 bases at J, with 13 bases between. Germline V gene lookup returns CDR1 SGHNT and CDR2 YENEEA. This CDR3 comprises 14 residues.

This clonotype was found many times. The junction shows a germline mismatch at one end, possibly a read error. The chain is built from TRBV11-2 and TRBJ2-5, with 9 bases matching TRBD2. The germline gives CDR1 SGHAT, CDR2 FQNNGV. The CDR3 sequence is 14 residues long. The DNA of the CDR3 is TGTGCCAGCAGCTTAGGTGTCTCTAGCGGGACCCGAAACTTC. Protein product: CASSLGVSSGTRNF.

The chain couples TRBV18 to TRBJ1-2; D is unresolved. Germline CDR1 and CDR2: KGHSH and LQKENI. This CDR3 contains 15 residues. V was cut by 2 bases and J by 4 bases, with 14 bases left in between. This CDR3 reads CASSPGRAHSYGYTF. The DNA of the CDR3 is TGTGCCAGCTCACCAGGCCGGGCCCATAGCTATGGCTACACCTTC.

This clonotype was observed a few times. The gene calls are TRBV24-1 and TRBJ1-6, with D unclear. The CDR3 is made up of 18 amino acids. Per the germline V gene, CDR1 is KGHDR and CDR2 is SFDVKD. V dropped 0 bases and J dropped 5 bases, with 16 bases sitting between them. In DNA form, the CDR3 reads TGTGCCACCAGTGATTTGGAAACTTCCAGAGTCGATAATTCACCCCTCCACTTT. Residues: CATSDLETSRVDNSPLHF.

This clonotype has ten or more counts. This chain joins TRBV6-1 and TRBJ2-7, with a tentative D call TRBD2 (6 bases). CDR1 and CDR2 (germline): MNHNS, SASEGT. Trimming pared 4 bases from V and 2 bases from J, leaving 12 bases between. CDR3 length: 14 amino acids. DNA of the CDR3: TGTGCCAGCAGTGTCCGGGACTGGCCCTACGAGCAGTACTTC. This translates into CASSVRDWPYEQYF.

This clonotype was counted many times. The chain links TRBV19 to TRBJ1-5, with D tentatively TRBD1 (5 bases). Germline V gene sequence: CDR1 LNHDA, CDR2 SQIVND (reference sequence). Trimming took 2 bases from V and 2 from J, leaving 13 bases between them. The CDR3 totals 16 residues. CDR3 residues: CASSIQGSVGNQPQHF. The CDR3 DNA is TGTGCCAGTAGTATACAGGGTTCGGTAGGCAATCAGCCCCAGCATTTT.

This clonotype was found many times. The chain employs TRBV3-1 and TRBJ1-5, with 8 bases lining up with TRBD1. Trimming at V came to 3 bases and at J to 5 bases, leaving 6 bases not matched to a gene. Germline CDR1 and CDR2: LGHDT and YNNKEL (reference sequence). The CDR3 is 15 residues long. CDR3 loop: CASSQWTGSHQPQHF. The CDR3 DNA sequence: TGTGCCAGCAGCCAGTGGACAGGGTCCCATCAGCCCCAGCATTTT.

This sequence joins TRBV20-1 and TRBJ2-7; no clear D gene. Trimming took off 0 bases at V and 2 bases at J, with 14 bases between the two ends. Germline V lookup: CDR1 DFQATT, CDR2 SNEGSKA (reference sequence). The CDR3 loop spans 15 amino acids. CDR3 loop: CSARDLGIITYEQYF. The CDR3 coding sequence is TGCAGTGCTAGAGACCTGGGGATAATTACCTACGAGCAGTACTTC.

This clonotype was counted only a few times. It may be a read error: a sequence one base away is much more abundant. This chain connects TRBV12-3 or TRBV12-4 to TRBJ2-1; D call uncertain. Between the trimmed V and J ends, which lost 7 bases and 5 bases, there was a span of 15 bases. The CDR3 runs to 14 residues. CDR3 amino acids: CASTLSRSHNEQFF. The DNA for the CDR3 is TGTGCCAGCACTCTATCTAGGAGTCACAATGAGCAGTTCTTC.

This clonotype showed up many times. The chain joins TRBV30 to TRBJ2-3; 10 bases map to TRBD2. The CDR3 has 16 residues. In germline, CDR1 is GTSNPN, CDR2 SVGIG (reference sequence). V was pared by 0 bases and J by 3 bases, with 6 bases of the junction left unmatched. CDR3 nucleotide sequence: TGTGCCTGGAGTGTACTCGGGGGACTAGCGACAGATACGCAGTATTTT. Translation: CAWSVLGGLATDTQYF.

This clonotype appeared once. A much larger clone sits a single nucleotide away, making a read error possible. The CDR3 region is CASSWQAQDTQYF. CDR3 in DNA: TGTGCCAGCAGTTGGCAGGCACAAGATACCCAGTACTTC. V and J are TRBV27 and TRBJ2-5; D is ambiguous. This CDR3 contains 13 residues. The germline V gene encodes CDR1 MNHEY and CDR2 SMNVEV (reference sequence).